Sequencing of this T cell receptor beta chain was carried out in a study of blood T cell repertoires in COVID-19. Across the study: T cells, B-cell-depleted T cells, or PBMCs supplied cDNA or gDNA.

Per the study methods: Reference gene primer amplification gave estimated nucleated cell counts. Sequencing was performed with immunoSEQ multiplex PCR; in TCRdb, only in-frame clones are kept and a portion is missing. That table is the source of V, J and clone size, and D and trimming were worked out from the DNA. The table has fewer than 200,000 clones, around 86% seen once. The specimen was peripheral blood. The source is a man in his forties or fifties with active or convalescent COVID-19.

The CDR3 loop is CASSSGGTSYEQYF. The CDR3 nucleotides are TGTGCCAGCAGCTCCGGAGGAACCTCCTACGAGCAGTACTTC. The gene calls are TRBV7-2 and TRBJ2-7, with D perhaps matching TRBD2 (5 bases). Trimming stripped 4 bases from V and 0 bases from J, with 10 bases between. This CDR3 has 14 residues. CDR1 is SGHTA and CDR2 is FQGNSA in the germline V gene.